This is a list of T cell receptor beta chains from one sample in a study of vaccination effects on CD4 cells after COVID-19. Only in-frame clones appear in the TCRdb table, and some are missing; sequencing was by immunoSEQ multiplex PCR. The sample has approximately 15,000 clones, over 60% seen once. No antigen has been assigned to these receptors. This material consisted of CD4+ T cells from PBMCs cultured with SARS-CoV-2 spike peptides, taken after COVID-19 vaccination. The receptor source for this set is a human donor who had a prior SARS-CoV-2 infection. CDR3s include the opening cysteine and the closing phenylalanine or tryptophan. The D gene is left open where the match is weak. Clone size is shown for a subset of rows, as once, few, many or a class of expanded clone.

clone_size	d_call	v_call	j_call	cdr3_length	cdr3_nt	cdr3_aa
once	NA	TRBV2	TRBJ2-3	12	TGTGCCAGCATGGGGGAATCCGATACGCAGTATTTT	CASMGESDTQYF
NA	NA	TRBV21-1	TRBJ1-5	16	TGTGCCAGCAGCAAACAGGCCAGGGATGGCAATCAGCCCCAGCATTTT	CASSKQARDGNQPQHF
NA	NA	TRBV6-6	TRBJ2-3	15	TGTGCCAGCAGTTACAGGCCAGCTGGCACAGATACGCAGTATTTT	CASSYRPAGTDTQYF
NA	NA	TRBV4-3	TRBJ1-1	13	TGCGCCAGCAGCCAAGAATTTTCCAGAGAAGCTTTCTTT	CASSQEFSREAFF
NA	NA	TRBV7-9	TRBJ1-4	15	TGTGCCAGCAGCCCGCGTGGAGGGGGAAATGAAAAACTGTTTTTT	CASSPRGGGNEKLFF
NA	TRBD1	TRBV28	TRBJ1-3	17	TGTGCCAGCAGTTTATGGGGGACAGGCCCTATGGGAAACACCATATATTTT	CASSLWGTGPMGNTIYF
NA	TRBD2	TRBV19	TRBJ2-3	16	TGTGCCAGTAGACCTGCAAGCGGGAGTGGGACAGATACGCAGTATTTT	CASRPASGSGTDTQYF
NA	TRBD2	TRBV9	TRBJ2-3	18	TGTGCCAGCAGCGTAGCACGCGAGACTAGCGGGTCGACAGATACGCAGTATTTT	CASSVARETSGSTDTQYF
NA	TRBD2	TRBV10-3	TRBJ2-5	15	TGTGCCATCAGTGAAGGGCTAGCGGGAGAAGAGACCCAGTACTTC	CAISEGLAGEETQYF
few	TRBD1	TRBV29-1	TRBJ1-1	13	TGCAGCGTCGCGGGACAGGTAGTTGCTGAAGCTTTCTTT	CSVAGQVVAEAFF
NA	TRBD1	TRBV2	TRBJ1-2	13	TGTGCCAGCAACATCGACAGGGGGTACGGCTACACCTTC	CASNIDRGYGYTF
NA	NA	TRBV9	TRBJ2-1	11	TGTGCCAGCAGCACCGGCAATGAGCAGTTCTTC	CASSTGNEQFF
NA	TRBD2	TRBV7-3	TRBJ2-3	15	TGTGCCAGCAGCTATAGCGGGACTAGCACAGATACGCAGTATTTT	CASSYSGTSTDTQYF
once	NA	TRBV7-3	TRBJ1-1	16	TGTGCCAGCAGCTTAGGGCCTCGGCGGATGAACACTGAAGCTTTCTTT	CASSLGPRRMNTEAFF
few	NA	TRBV5-1	TRBJ2-1	14	TGCGCCAGCAGCTTGATAGCCCCCCCGAATGAGCAGTTCTTC	CASSLIAPPNEQFF
NA	NA	TRBV7-6	TRBJ2-5	16	TGTGCCAGCAGCTTTGATGCGGGGGCCCCAGTTGGTGGCCAGTACTTC	CASSFDAGAPVGGQYF
NA	TRBD2	TRBV6-5	TRBJ2-5	15	TGTGCCAGCCATAACAGCGGGGGGGCGGAGGAGACCCAGTACTTC	CASHNSGGAEETQYF
NA	TRBD2	TRBV18	TRBJ2-1	15	TGTGCCAGCTCACCACTGACTAGCGGGGGCAATGAGCAGTTCTTC	CASSPLTSGGNEQFF
NA	NA	TRBV9	TRBJ2-3	15	TGTGCCAGCAGCAGACGCCGACTAGGGGCAGATACGCAGTATTTT	CASSRRRLGADTQYF
NA	NA	TRBV11-2	TRBJ1-6	14	TGTGCCAGCAGCTTAGATTCGGGCAGCTCACCCCTCCACTTT	CASSLDSGSSPLHF